One TCR beta chain is described in this entry. Its antigen remains unidentified. 5'RACE primed at constant segments yielded TCR alpha and TCR beta cDNA libraries bearing sample barcodes and UMIs. TCRdb fed the 5' RACE reads into MiXCR, producing one record per CDR3 protein. This sample has roughly 300,000 distinct CDR3 sequences, with about an eighth found just once. The data were obtained in a study of T-cell memory formation after mild COVID-19. Study-wide findings and caveats: Day 37-peaking second-wave clones had unconfirmed SARS-CoV-2 specificity.

The sequence was collected from a man aged 18 to 29 who had mild COVID-19 (a few samples of this study predate the infection). Cell type and time point are not known. The source material was PBMCs or a T cell subset sorted from them (not recorded which).

CDR3 amino acids: CASSLVTGGLSGYTF. The CDR3, as DNA: TGCGCCAGCAGCCTAGTCACGGGGGGCTTAAGTGGCTACACCTTC. The gene calls are TRBV4-3 and TRBJ1-2; D possibly corresponds to TRBD1 (6 bases). Germline lookup yields CDR1 LGHNA and CDR2 YSLEER. Trimming removed 4 bases from V and 7 bases from J, with 19 bases in between. This CDR3 comprises 15 residues.